This TCR beta chain was identified during a study of T cell responses to AZD1222 COVID-19 vaccine. The sample holds one count of this clone. Only in-frame clones appear in the TCRdb table, and some are missing; sequencing was by immunoSEQ multiplex PCR. The table shows about 35,000 clones, with 65% to 90% occurring only once. Germline CDR1 reads SGHNT; CDR2 reads YYREEE (reference sequence). The J segment lost 5 bases and the V segment lost 2 bases, leaving 6 bases of the junction unmatched. This CDR3 comprises 15 residues. The V gene is TRBV5-4, the J gene TRBJ2-1, with 8 positions matching TRBD2. This specimen consisted of peripheral blood, obtained on day 0 of AZD1222 vaccination. This sequence was found in an adult in good health. The CDR3 region is CASSFERESHNEQFF. The CDR3 bases are TGTGCCAGCAGCTTTGAGCGGGAGTCCCACAATGAGCAGTTCTTC.